These 12 T cell receptor beta chains were all obtained from the same sample, sequenced in a study of shared clonotypes between healthy human individuals (dated by TCRdb to 2019 to 2021). The receptor library was made with the immunoSEQ multiplex PCR assay. This immuneACCESS table, as held by TCRdb, lists in-frame sequences with V and J called but not all clones. Of the missing ones, under half trace to an unresolved V gene in checked studies; the others have no known cause. In all, the sample holds some 2,000,000 clones, and approximately 95% of those were seen once. Of the sample, roughly 0.13% falls within the top ten clones. The material sequenced was naive CD4+ T cells sorted from blood. The cell subset or site label on this specimen signifies: CD45RA+ positively selected. These receptor sequences come from a man aged 18 to 35 in good health.

The chain is built from TRBV7-2 and TRBJ2-2; D gene unclear. Germline V gene lookup returns CDR1 SGHTA and CDR2 FQGNSA. Trimming left V 0 bases short and J 7 bases short, with 9 bases between. The CDR3 covers 14 residues. The CDR3 nucleotides are TGTGCCAGCAGCTTAGCGGGAAGGGTCGGGGAGCTGTTTTTT. It specifies CASSLAGRVGELFF.

This clone was seen once. The chain couples TRBV28 to TRBJ2-7, with 7 positions matching TRBD1. V shed 6 bases, J shed 2 bases, and the junction held 13 bases outside the gene matches. In germline, CDR1 is MDHEN, CDR2 SYDVKM. This CDR3 spans 16 amino acids. CDR3 region: CASRRDSETGPYEQYF. CDR3 DNA: TGTGCCAGCAGACGGGACAGCGAGACCGGACCCTACGAGCAGTACTTC.

This clone has just one count. The V call is TRBV30, the J call TRBJ2-7, with D tentatively TRBD2 (5 bases). The CDR3 loop spans 12 amino acids. The V gene lost 5 bases and the J gene lost 5 bases, with 13 bases spanning the gap. Germline loops: CDR1 GTSNPN, CDR2 SVGIG (reference sequence). CDR3 in DNA: TGTGCCTGGGGTAGAGGCGGGCACGAGCAGTACTTC. Its protein is CAWGRGGHEQYF.

The chain joins TRBV7-8 to TRBJ2-3; 8 bases line up with TRBD2. Germline-derived CDR1 and CDR2 are SGHVS and FQNEAQ. There are 15 residues in the CDR3. The V segment lost 5 bases and the J segment 6 bases; nucleotides outside the gene matches: 10. The CDR3 loop is CASSVTSANGDTQYF. CDR3 DNA: TGTGCCAGCAGCGTGACTAGCGCCAACGGGGATACGCAGTATTTT.

The chain recombines TRBV30 with TRBJ2-1; 13 nucleotides match TRBD2. The germline gives CDR1 GTSNPN, CDR2 SVGIG (reference sequence). The V and J ends lost 0 bases and 6 bases, in that order; junction bases with no gene match: 8. The CDR3 is 17 residues long. CDR3 region: CAWSVHRTSGGPNEQFF. The CDR3 DNA follows: TGTGCCTGGAGTGTACATCGGACTAGCGGGGGCCCCAATGAGCAGTTCTTC. Full variable domain (rest looked up from reference TRBV30 and TRBJ2-1): SQTIHQWPATLVQPVGSPLSLECTVEGTSNPNLYWYRQAAGRGLQLLFYSVGIGQISSEVPQNLSASRPQDRQFILSSKKLLLSDSGFYLCAWSVHRTSGGPNEQFFGPGTRLTVL.

Points on this clone: Distinct nucleotide sequences in the sample also encode this CDR3. V and J are TRBV6-1 and TRBJ1-3, with D maybe TRBD1 (5 bases). The V gene lost 2 bases and the J gene lost 1 base, with 6 bases spanning the gap. Germline lookup yields CDR1 MNHNS and CDR2 SASEGT. The length of the CDR3 is 14 residues. The DNA of the CDR3 is TGTGCCAGCAGTGAAAGGGGATCTGGAAACACCATATATTTT. Its translation is CASSERGSGNTIYF.

This clone was recorded only once. The genes are TRBV28 and TRBJ2-1; D call uncertain. The CDR3 extends over 12 amino acids. Trimming left V 3 bases short and J 7 bases short, with 7 bases between. Germline loops: CDR1 MDHEN, CDR2 SYDVKM. In DNA, the CDR3 is TGTGCCAGCAGTTTCAGGATTAATGAGCAGTTCTTC. It yields the protein CASSFRINEQFF.

The J gene is TRBJ1-3, the V gene TRBV30, with TRBD1 matching 7 bases. Germline V lookup: CDR1 GTSNPN, CDR2 SVGIG (reference sequence). The trim removed 4 bases at V and 6 bases at J, leaving 9 bases unmatched. This CDR3 comprises 14 residues. The CDR3 DNA reads as TGTGCCTGGACCCCAACCAGGGGGGCAAACACCATATATTTT. Amino acids: CAWTPTRGANTIYF.

As to this clone: Other DNA sequences in the sample encode the same CDR3. The chain employs TRBV29-1 and TRBJ2-1; D is unresolved. The CDR3 loop spans 11 amino acids. V lost 4 bases and J 4 bases, leaving 5 bases between the germline ends. CDR1 is SQVTM, CDR2 ANQGSEA, per germline. CDR3 loop: CSVGLYNEQFF. The CDR3 coding sequence is TGCAGCGTTGGATTATACAATGAGCAGTTCTTC.

The gene calls are TRBV27 and TRBJ1-6; 7 bases are a match to TRBD1. V was clipped by 5 bases and J by 9 bases; unmatched bases: 10. This CDR3 comprises 15 residues. Germline V gene data show CDR1 as MNHEY and CDR2 as SMNVEV (reference sequence). The CDR3 DNA reads as TGTGCCAGCAGTGGGGGGACAGTCCGGATTTCACCCCTCCACTTT. Amino acids: CASSGGTVRISPLHF.

V and J are TRBV7-9 and TRBJ2-7; D possibly corresponds to TRBD2 (6 bases). The V end was cut by 0 bases, the J end by 3 bases, with 12 bases between. Germline CDR1 and CDR2: SEHNR and FQNEAQ (reference sequence). The CDR3 is made up of 15 amino acids. CDR3 loop: CASSLAPEGGYEQYF. CDR3 nucleotide sequence: TGTGCCAGCAGCTTAGCCCCTGAGGGAGGCTACGAGCAGTACTTC.

The rearrangement links TRBV5-1 to TRBJ1-1, with TRBD1 matching over 7 bases. CDR1 is SGHRS, CDR2 YFSETQ, per germline. The CDR3 loop spans 14 amino acids. V gave up 0 bases and J gave up 6 bases; unmatched junction bases: 5. For the CDR3, the DNA is TGCGCCAGCAGCTTGGAGGGGGCAATCGCTGAAGCTTTCTTT. Its translation: CASSLEGAIAEAFF.